Below are 18 T cell receptor beta chains sequenced from a single sample in a study of blood T cells in healthy people across ages. Alongside a J-beta primer mix, a sample-barcoded 5' primer served in a second PCR lasting roughly 6 to 11 cycles. TCRdb fed the 5' RACE reads into MiXCR, producing one record per CDR3 protein. Here the sample spans around 990,000 distinct CDR3 sequences, more than 30% being singletons. Sequenced: blood. The receptors were sampled from a man aged 18 to 29 in good health.

This clonotype was seen a few times. This chain uses TRBV10-3 with TRBJ2-5; D tentatively reads TRBD1 or TRBD2 (5 bases each). The DNA matches TRBJ2-7 better at its end, which makes the J call doubtful. There are 13 residues in the CDR3. The V gene's germline CDR1 is ENHRY and CDR2 SYGVKD. In DNA form, the CDR3 reads TGTGCCATCAGTGAGTCCGGGACCAACGAGCAGTACTTC. This gives the protein CAISESGTNEQYF.

As DNA, the CDR3 is TGCAGTGCTTCCTTCTCCACGGATTCCAACTATGGCTACACCTTC. It codes for CSASFSTDSNYGYTF. The chain combines TRBV20-1 with TRBJ1-2, with D unresolved. Per germline, CDR1 DFQATT and CDR2 SNEGSKA (reference sequence). The CDR3 runs to 15 residues. V was clipped by 5 bases and J by 2 bases, with 18 bases between them.

A word on this clonotype: This may be a read error: a much more frequent sequence differs by one nucleotide. The V call is TRBV6-5, the J call TRBJ2-1; TRBD2 might be the D (6 bases). The CDR3 is 17 amino acids. Germline V lookup: CDR1 MNHEY, CDR2 SVGAGI. The CDR3 sequence is CASSYGAGAGSYSEQFF. CDR3 nucleotides: TGTGCCAGCAGTTACGGGGCAGGCGCGGGGTCCTACAGTGAGCAGTTCTTC.

V gene TRBV20-1 combines with J gene TRBJ1-5, with D possibly being TRBD1 (6 bases). Trimming cost V 0 bases and J 2 bases, with 17 bases left between them. The CDR3 loop spans 17 amino acids. Germline CDR1 and CDR2: DFQATT and SNEGSKA (reference sequence). The CDR3 reads CSAREGRGPVRNQPQHF. The CDR3 region has the DNA TGCAGTGCTAGAGAGGGCAGGGGACCCGTTCGCAATCAGCCCCAGCATTTT.

This clonotype was seen more than once but under ten times. This chain uses TRBV20-1 with TRBJ2-1; TRBD1 is a possible D gene (5 bases). This CDR3 is 16 amino acids long. The germline V gene encodes CDR1 DFQATT and CDR2 SNEGSKA (reference sequence). V dropped 2 bases and J dropped 0 bases, with 14 bases sitting between them. The CDR3 DNA is TGCAGTGCTAGAAGGGGATGGGGCAGCTCCTACAATGAGCAGTTCTTC. This encodes CSARRGWGSSYNEQFF.

J is TRBJ1-1 and V is TRBV5-8; a weak D match, TRBD1 (5 bases). Per the germline V gene, CDR1 is SGHTS and CDR2 is YDEGEE. V was clipped by 6 bases and J by 1 base, with 10 bases between them. The CDR3 spans 13 residues. The CDR3 DNA is TGTGCCAGCACGTTTACAGGGAACACTGAAGCTTTCTTT. Its translation: CASTFTGNTEAFF.

This clonotype occurred many times. The chain couples TRBV7-2 to TRBJ1-1, with unresolved D. The length of the CDR3 is 13 residues. Germline assignment: CDR1 SGHTA and CDR2 FQGNSA. V lost 4 bases and J lost 2, with 8 bases in between. The CDR3 nucleotides are TGTGCCAGCAGCTCCACCCTCAACACTGAAGCTTTCTTT. It specifies CASSSTLNTEAFF.

This clonotype was seen just once. An end of the junction does not agree with germline; a read error may underlie this. The J gene is TRBJ2-1, the V gene TRBV11-2; TRBD2 matches 10 bases. The CDR3 is 15 residues long. Germline V lookup: CDR1 SGHAT, CDR2 FQNNGV. As DNA, the CDR3 is TGTGCCAGCAGCCCTTCTAGCGGGGGAAACAAGGAGCAGTTCTTC. Translating it yields CASSPSSGGNKEQFF. Full variable domain (rest looked up from reference TRBV11-2 and TRBJ2-1): EAGVAQSPRYKIIEKRQSVAFWCNPISGHATLYWYQQILGQGPKLLIQFQNNGVVDDSQLPKDRFSAERLKGVDSTLKIQPAKLEDSAVYLCASSPSSGGNKEQFFGPGTRLTVL.

The J gene is TRBJ1-2, the V gene TRBV6-4, with D uncertain. Trimming took off 0 bases at V and 6 bases at J, with 14 bases between the two ends. The CDR3 totals 15 residues. The germline gives CDR1 MRHNA, CDR2 SNTAGT. Written as DNA, the CDR3 is TGTGCCAGCAGTGACTCGCTGGGAGGGAGGAATGGCTACACCTTC. Translating gives CASSDSLGGRNGYTF.

On this clonotype: The junction shows a germline mismatch at one end, possibly a read error. The chain couples TRBV10-3 to TRBJ1-6, with 7 bases fitting TRBD1. CDR1 is ENHRY and CDR2 is SYGVKD in the germline V gene. The CDR3 has 16 amino acids. CDR3 nucleotides: TGTGCCATCAATGAGTTTGACAGGGCGTATAATTCACCCCTCCACTTT. Translation gives CAINEFDRAYNSPLHF.

The CDR3 region has the DNA TGTGCCAGCAGCCATTCTAGACTAGCGGGGGAGTACAATGAGCAGTTCTTC. It translates to CASSHSRLAGEYNEQFF. The chain is built from TRBV3-1 and TRBJ2-1; 12 bases line up with TRBD2. The CDR3 consists of 17 residues. J lost 4 bases, V lost 3 bases, and 7 bases had no gene match. Germline CDR1 is LGHDT and CDR2 is YNNKEL (reference sequence).

The rearrangement joins TRBV5-1 to TRBJ1-1; no firm D call. Germline CDR1 is SGHRS and CDR2 is YFSETQ. CDR3 length: 15 amino acids. Trimming left V 1 base short and J 1 base short, with 11 bases between. The DNA of the CDR3 is TGCGCCAGCAGCTTGACAGAAACAAGGAACACTGAAGCTTTCTTT. As protein: CASSLTETRNTEAFF. Drawing the rest from reference TRBV5-1 and TRBJ1-1, the complete variable domain is KAGVTQTPRYLIKTRGQQVTLSCSPISGHRSVSWYQQTPGQGLQFLFEYFSETQRNKGNFPGRFSGRQFSNSRSEMNVSTLELGDSALYLCASSLTETRNTEAFFGQGTRLTVV.

The J gene is TRBJ2-4, the V gene TRBV4-2; no firm D call. CDR3 length: 17 amino acids. Trimming removed 3 bases at V and 0 bases at J, with 15 bases between. Germline lookup yields CDR1 LGHNA and CDR2 YNFKEQ. This chain's CDR3 is CASSHENKPTAKNIQYF. CDR3 coding DNA: TGTGCCAGCAGCCACGAAAACAAACCGACAGCCAAAAACATTCAGTACTTC.

In its sample, this clonotype was seen a few times. The J gene is TRBJ1-1, the V gene TRBV7-9, with TRBD1 matching over 7 bases. Germline V lookup: CDR1 SEHNR, CDR2 FQNEAQ (reference sequence). The ends lost 5 bases at V and 0 bases at J; junction bases unmatched: 6. The CDR3 extends over 15 amino acids. CDR3 sequence: CASSARDSLNTEAFF. The CDR3 DNA sequence: TGTGCCAGCAGCGCTCGGGACAGCTTGAACACTGAAGCTTTCTTT.

This clonotype appeared a few times. CDR3 DNA sequence: TGTGCCAGCAGCAAAACAGGGTCGGGAACTGAAGCTTTCTTT. It encodes CASSKTGSGTEAFF. The V and J genes are TRBV7-8 and TRBJ1-1, with D possibly TRBD1 on 6 matching bases. The CDR3 loop spans 14 amino acids. Per germline, CDR1 SGHVS and CDR2 FQNEAQ. Trimming took 5 bases from V and 5 from J, leaving 15 bases between them.

The chain is built from TRBV19 and TRBJ2-4; the match to TRBD1 covers 9 bases. The CDR3 extends over 16 amino acids. Germline V lookup: CDR1 LNHDA, CDR2 SQIVND (reference sequence). The trim removed 4 bases at V and 0 bases at J, leaving 4 bases unmatched. Written as DNA, the CDR3 is TGTGCCAGTAGTACCGGGACAGGGCTAGCCAAAAACATTCAGTACTTC. Its translation is CASSTGTGLAKNIQYF. Filled out from reference TRBV19 and TRBJ2-4, the complete variable domain reads DGGITQSPKYLFRKEGQNVTLSCEQNLNHDAMYWYRQDPGQGLRLIYYSQIVNDFQKGDIAEGYSVSREKKESFPLTVTSAQKNPTAFYLCASSTGTGLAKNIQYFGAGTRLSVL.

This chain connects TRBV11-2 to TRBJ2-3; 8 nucleotides agree with TRBD1. Germline V lookup: CDR1 SGHAT, CDR2 FQNNGV. V lost 5 bases to trimming and J lost 13 bases; unmatched junction nucleotides: 8. There are 12 residues in the CDR3. CDR3 protein: CASSPGGLVKYF. For the CDR3, the DNA is TGTGCCAGCAGCCCAGGGGGCCTTGTTAAGTATTTT.

This clonotype has a handful of counts. This CDR3 is CASSPRALTDTQYF. The CDR3, as DNA: TGTGCCAGCAGTCCCCGGGCCCTTACAGATACGCAGTATTTT. V gene TRBV28 combines with J gene TRBJ2-3, with D unresolved. The CDR3 is 14 residues long. The V gene's germline CDR1 is MDHEN and CDR2 SYDVKM. V was shortened by 5 bases and J by 3 bases, with 12 bases between the two germline ends.